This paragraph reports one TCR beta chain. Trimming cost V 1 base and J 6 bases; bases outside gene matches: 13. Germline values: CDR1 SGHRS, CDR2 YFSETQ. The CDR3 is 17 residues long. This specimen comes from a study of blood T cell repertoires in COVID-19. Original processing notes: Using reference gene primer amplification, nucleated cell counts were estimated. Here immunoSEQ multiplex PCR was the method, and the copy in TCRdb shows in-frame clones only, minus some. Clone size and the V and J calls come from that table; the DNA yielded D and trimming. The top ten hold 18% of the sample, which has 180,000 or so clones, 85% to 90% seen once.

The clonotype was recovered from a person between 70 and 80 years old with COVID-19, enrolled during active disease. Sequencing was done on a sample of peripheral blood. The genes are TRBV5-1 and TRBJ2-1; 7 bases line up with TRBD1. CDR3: CASSLIGVQGRVNEQFF. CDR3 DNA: TGCGCCAGCAGCTTGATCGGCGTACAGGGGCGGGTCAATGAGCAGTTCTTC.